Following are 16 T cell receptor beta chains from one sample sequenced in a study of blood T cell repertoires in COVID-19. Assay: immunoSEQ multiplex PCR; the TCRdb copy retains only in-frame clones and omits some. The profile shows roughly 300,000 clones, around 86% of them singletons. Sequenced: PBMCs or T cells enriched from blood (not recorded which). The receptors derive from a woman between 18 and 29 years old who had recovered from COVID-19.

This clone was seen a single time. The rearrangement links TRBV6-1 to TRBJ1-2; D gene uncertain. Germline values: CDR1 MNHNS, CDR2 SASEGT. The CDR3 extends over 13 amino acids. V lost 0 bases and J lost 6, with 8 bases in between. DNA for the CDR3: TGTGCCAGCAGTGAAGCGCATCGGGATGGCTACACCTTC. Protein sequence: CASSEAHRDGYTF.

The chain employs TRBV4-1 and TRBJ1-3, with D uncertain. V was cut by 2 bases and J by 0 bases, with 5 bases left in between. CDR1 and CDR2 (germline): MGHRA, YSYEKL. The CDR3 totals 14 residues. DNA of the CDR3: TGCGCCAGCAGCCAACCCATCTCTGGAAACACCATATATTTT. Translated, it gives CASSQPISGNTIYF.

The chain joins TRBV9 to TRBJ1-1; 8 positions match TRBD1. The CDR3 runs 18 residues. Germline CDR1 reads SGDLS; CDR2 reads YYNGEE. Unmatched junction bases numbered 17, after V lost 0 bases and J lost 7 bases. Here the CDR3 reads CASSVGSGGLGRVSEAFF. The CDR3 DNA reads TGTGCCAGCAGCGTAGGGTCAGGGGGCCTGGGCAGGGTTAGTGAAGCTTTCTTT.

J is TRBJ1-2 and V is TRBV5-1; D may be TRBD1 (5 bases). V was trimmed by 3 bases and J by 3 bases, leaving 9 bases between them. The length of the CDR3 is 13 residues. The germline CDR1 and CDR2 sequences are SGHRS and YFSETQ. The CDR3 loop reads CASSSTVDYGYTF. CDR3 coding DNA: TGCGCCAGCAGCTCGACAGTGGACTATGGCTACACCTTC. Supplemented by reference TRBV5-1 and TRBJ1-2, the full variable domain reads KAGVTQTPRYLIKTRGQQVTLSCSPISGHRSVSWYQQTPGQGLQFLFEYFSETQRNKGNFPGRFSGRQFSNSRSEMNVSTLELGDSALYLCASSSTVDYGYTFGSGTRLTVV.

This clone came up once. This chain uses TRBV19 with TRBJ2-1; 11 nucleotides match TRBD2. CDR1 and CDR2 (germline): LNHDA, SQIVND (reference sequence). The CDR3 consists of 16 residues. Trimming took 3 bases from V and 4 from J; bases not matched to a gene: 5. CDR3 DNA: TGTGCCAGTAGTATTATAGCGGGAGGGACTTACAATGAGCAGTTCTTC. It codes for CASSIIAGGTYNEQFF.

The rearrangement joins TRBV18 to TRBJ1-2, with TRBD1 matching 11 bases. The CDR3 is 15 residues long. CDR1 and CDR2 (germline): KGHSH, LQKENI. V dropped 0 bases and J dropped 8; count of bases not matched to a gene: 5. The CDR3 loop reads CASSPPGQGAEGYTF. In nucleotides, the CDR3 is TGTGCCAGCTCACCACCCGGACAGGGGGCGGAGGGCTACACCTTC.

This clone occurred a few times. V is TRBV15 and J is TRBJ1-2; possibly TRBD1 for D (5 bases). This CDR3 region has 14 residues. The V and J ends lost 0 bases and 4 bases respectively, with 9 bases between them. Germline CDR1 and CDR2: LNHNV and YYDKDF (reference sequence). In DNA, the CDR3 is TGTGCCACCAGCAGAGATTGGGGCGGCTATGGCTACACCTTC. Protein: CATSRDWGGYGYTF. The complete variable domain, with remaining parts taken from reference TRBV15 and TRBJ1-2, reads DAMVIQNPRYQVTQFGKPVTLSCSQTLNHNVMYWYQQKSSQAPKLLFHYYDKDFNNEADTPDNFQSRRPNTSFCFLDIRSPGLGDTAMYLCATSRDWGGYGYTFGSGTRLTVV.

This clone has a single count. The chain couples TRBV4-1 to TRBJ1-2; no firm D call. Germline V gene data show CDR1 as MGHRA and CDR2 as YSYEKL. Trimming took off 4 bases at V and 4 bases at J, with 10 bases between the two ends. The CDR3 length is 13 residues. CDR3 loop: CASSPPGVYGYTF. Here the CDR3 DNA reads TGCGCCAGCAGCCCCCCCGGGGTCTATGGCTACACCTTC.

The CDR3 region has the DNA TGCAGTGCTAGTGAATGGGGTAGCGCCGGGGAGCTGTTTTTT. Translation gives CSASEWGSAGELFF. The chain joins TRBV20-1 to TRBJ2-2; D may be TRBD2 (5 bases). There are 14 residues in the CDR3. Germline CDR1 DFQATT, CDR2 SNEGSKA (reference sequence). V gave up 3 bases and J gave up 6 bases, with 14 bases separating them.

The gene calls are TRBV6-5 and TRBJ1-4; D is ambiguous. The germline V gene encodes CDR1 MNHEY and CDR2 SVGAGI. V lost 5 bases, J lost 8 bases, and 12 bases lay in between. The CDR3 runs to 13 residues. Here the CDR3 DNA reads TGTGCCAGCAGTCTTCTACAACAGGAAAAACTGTTTTTT. Translated, it gives CASSLLQQEKLFF.

This chain joins TRBV6-5 and TRBJ1-1; 7 nucleotides line up with TRBD1. This CDR3 has 13 amino acids. J was trimmed by 8 bases and V by 6 bases; bases with no gene match: 9. Germline values: CDR1 MNHEY, CDR2 SVGAGI. Here the CDR3 reads CASRANRGAEAFF. In DNA, the CDR3 is TGTGCCAGCAGGGCAAACAGGGGAGCGGAAGCTTTCTTT.

The chain links TRBV10-1 to TRBJ1-1; TRBD1 aligns across 8 bases. With 6 bases clipped from V and 2 bases from J, the junction kept 2 bases outside the gene matches. CDR1 is WNHNN, CDR2 SYGVQD, per germline (reference sequence). The CDR3 length is 13 residues. CDR3 sequence (DNA): TGCGCCAGCAGAGGACAGGGAAACACTGAAGCTTTCTTT. Protein sequence: CASRGQGNTEAFF.

The gene calls are TRBV7-3 and TRBJ2-3; 10 nucleotides line up with TRBD1. CDR1 is SGHTA, CDR2 FQGTGA, per germline. The CDR3 runs to 14 residues. The ends lost 5 bases at V and 8 bases at J; junction bases unmatched: 7. The CDR3 DNA reads TGTGCCAGCAGCGAGGGACAGGGGAGAGGTACGCAGTATTTT. It specifies CASSEGQGRGTQYF.

The rearrangement uses TRBV7-9 and TRBJ2-3; possibly TRBD1 for D (6 bases). In germline, CDR1 is SEHNR, CDR2 FQNEAQ (reference sequence). The CDR3 is made up of 14 amino acids. V lost 4 bases to trimming and J lost 2 bases, with 10 bases between them. Here the CDR3 reads CASSSDSYTDTQYF. CDR3 DNA: TGTGCCAGCAGCTCGGACAGCTACACAGATACGCAGTATTTT.

This clone was detected once. This rearrangement joins TRBV25-1 to TRBJ2-7, with 7 bases that match TRBD1. The V gene's germline CDR1 is MGHDK and CDR2 SYGVNS. Trimming removed 1 base from V and 4 bases from J; junction bases left unmatched: 7. This CDR3 has 15 residues. For the CDR3, the DNA is TGTGCCAGCAGTGAATCCCGACAGGGCTTTTACGAGCAGTACTTC. It encodes CASSESRQGFYEQYF.

V usage is TRBV30 and J usage is TRBJ1-2; D remains unclear. The length of the CDR3 is 13 residues. Germline values: CDR1 GTSNPN, CDR2 SVGIG (reference sequence). The V gene lost 5 bases and the J gene lost 0 bases, with 10 bases spanning the gap. The chain's CDR3 is CAWAGKANYGYTF. DNA for the CDR3: TGTGCCTGGGCCGGGAAAGCTAACTATGGCTACACCTTC.